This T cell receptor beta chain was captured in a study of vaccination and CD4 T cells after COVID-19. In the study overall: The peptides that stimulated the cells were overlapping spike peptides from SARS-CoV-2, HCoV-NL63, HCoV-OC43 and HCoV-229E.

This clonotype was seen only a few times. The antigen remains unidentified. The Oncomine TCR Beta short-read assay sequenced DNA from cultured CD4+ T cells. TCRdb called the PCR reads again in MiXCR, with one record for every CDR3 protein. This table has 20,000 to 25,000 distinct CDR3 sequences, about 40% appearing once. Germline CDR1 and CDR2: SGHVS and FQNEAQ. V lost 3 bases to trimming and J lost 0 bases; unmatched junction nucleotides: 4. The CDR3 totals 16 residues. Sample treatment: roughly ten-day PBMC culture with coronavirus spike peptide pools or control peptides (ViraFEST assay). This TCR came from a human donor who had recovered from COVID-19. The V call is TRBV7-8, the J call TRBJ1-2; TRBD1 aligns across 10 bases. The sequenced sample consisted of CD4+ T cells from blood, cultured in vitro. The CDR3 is CASSFRDRGTNYGYTF. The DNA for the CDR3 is TGTGCCAGCAGCTTCCGGGACAGGGGTACTAACTATGGCTACACCTTC.